The 14 T cell receptor beta chains below were found in one sample sequenced in a study of blood T cells in healthy people across ages. The second PCR ran roughly 6 to 11 cycles with a sample-barcoded 5' primer and J-beta primers. TCRdb reprocessed the 5' RACE reads with MiXCR, giving one entry per CDR3 protein. The sample carries roughly 680,000 distinct CDR3 sequences, 21% recorded once. Sample: blood. The receptors here all came from a man aged 65-85 years in good health.

This sequence joins TRBV29-1 and TRBJ2-1; no definite D call. This CDR3 has 15 residues. CDR1 and CDR2 (germline): SQVTM, ANQGSEA. V shed 6 bases and J shed 2 bases, with 17 bases lying between them. In DNA form, the CDR3 reads TGCAGCGTCTTAGCCGGGCACGAAACCTACAATGAGCAGTTCTTC. It encodes CSVLAGHETYNEQFF.

This clonotype was observed a handful of times. V and J are TRBV28 and TRBJ2-5, with 14 positions matching TRBD2. Germline V lookup: CDR1 MDHEN, CDR2 SYDVKM. CDR3 length equals 16 residues. The ends lost 4 bases at V and 5 bases at J; junction bases unmatched: 6. This chain's CDR3 is CASSSRTSGRMETQYF. CDR3 DNA sequence: TGTGCCAGCAGTTCCCGGACTAGCGGGAGGATGGAGACCCAGTACTTC.

This clonotype came up many times. The chain carries TRBV11-2 and TRBJ2-3; 7 bases are shared with TRBD2. Trimming cost V 1 base and J 4 bases; bases outside gene matches: 2. The CDR3 has 14 residues. Looked up from germline, CDR1 is SGHAT and CDR2 is FQNNGV. This CDR3 is CASSLGLASDTQYF. CDR3 coding DNA: TGTGCCAGCAGCTTAGGACTAGCCTCAGATACGCAGTATTTT.

This clonotype was picked up a small number of times. The genes are TRBV5-1 and TRBJ2-5, with 7 positions matching TRBD1. Trimming removed 2 bases from V and 1 base from J; junction bases left unmatched: 2. Looked up from germline, CDR1 is SGHRS and CDR2 is YFSETQ. There are 14 residues in the CDR3. The CDR3 loop is CASSLQGSQETQYF. The CDR3 DNA follows: TGCGCCAGCAGCTTACAGGGGTCCCAAGAGACCCAGTACTTC. The whole variable domain, remainder taken from reference TRBV5-1 and TRBJ2-5, is KAGVTQTPRYLIKTRGQQVTLSCSPISGHRSVSWYQQTPGQGLQFLFEYFSETQRNKGNFPGRFSGRQFSNSRSEMNVSTLELGDSALYLCASSLQGSQETQYFGPGTRLLVL.

This chain joins TRBV20-1 and TRBJ2-3, with 8 bases that match TRBD2. This CDR3 spans 13 amino acids. CDR1 DFQATT and CDR2 SNEGSKA come from the germline V gene (reference sequence). V gave up 6 bases and J gave up 5 bases; unmatched junction bases: 7. CDR3 bases: TGCAGTGCGGGGCGGGAGGTAGGAGATACGCAGTATTTT. Amino acid sequence: CSAGREVGDTQYF.

The chain joins TRBV2 to TRBJ2-5; TRBD2 might be the D (6 bases). The CDR3 is 15 residues long. V gave up 4 bases and J gave up 3 bases, with 15 bases separating them. The germline V gene has CDR1 SNHLY and CDR2 FYNNEI. The CDR3 coding sequence is TGTGCCAGCAGTGGAAAGGGAGGAAGGGAAGAGACCCAGTACTTC. This sequence encodes CASSGKGGREETQYF.

This chain connects TRBV28 to TRBJ2-7, with 9 bases matching TRBD1. This CDR3 contains 16 residues. The germline gives CDR1 MDHEN, CDR2 SYDVKM. J gave up 0 bases and V 5 bases, and 8 bases lay outside the gene matches. CDR3 bases: TGTGCCAGCAGTGGGGTAGACAGGGGGTACTCCTACGAGCAGTACTTC. As protein: CASSGVDRGYSYEQYF.

The chain employs TRBV10-1 and TRBJ2-3, with unresolved D. This CDR3 region has 17 residues. Germline loops: CDR1 WNHNN, CDR2 SYGVQD (reference sequence). V was trimmed by 0 bases and J by 7 bases, leaving 20 bases between them. The CDR3 region has the DNA TGCGCCAGCAGTGAGTCGAGTCTGCGCCCAAGGGCCAATACGCAGTATTTT. This gives the protein CASSESSLRPRANTQYF.

The rearrangement links TRBV18 to TRBJ2-7; tentatively, D is TRBD1 (6 bases). CDR1 and CDR2 (germline): KGHSH, LQKENI. V was clipped by 0 bases and J by 2 bases, with 14 bases between them. CDR3 length: 16 residues. CDR3 nucleotide sequence: TGTGCCAGCTCACCACCCGGACAGCTGAAAACCTACGAGCAGTACTTC. Protein sequence: CASSPPGQLKTYEQYF.

This clonotype has ten or more counts. The chain combines TRBV7-3 with TRBJ2-1, with D possibly being TRBD1 or TRBD2 (5 bases each). V shed 4 bases and J shed 10 bases, with 14 bases lying between them. The CDR3 has 13 amino acids. Germline V gives CDR1 SGHTA, CDR2 FQGTGA. In DNA, the CDR3 is TGTGCCAGCAGCTCATCAGGGACGGGGGAGCAGTTCTTC. Translating it yields CASSSSGTGEQFF.

This clonotype was observed a single time. One junction end does not reproduce the germline sequence, and a read error may be involved. This chain joins TRBV5-1 and TRBJ2-7; 8 positions match TRBD1. The CDR3 is made up of 14 amino acids. The germline gives CDR1 SGHRS, CDR2 YFSETQ. The CDR3 DNA is TGCGCCAGCAGCTTGGGTGACAGGGGAATCGTTCAGCACTTC. Translating gives CASSLGDRGIVQHF.

The chain has TRBV3-1 and TRBJ2-2; 11 positions match TRBD2. CDR3 length equals 16 residues. CDR1 and CDR2 (germline): LGHDT, YNNKEL (reference sequence). With 1 base clipped from V and 4 bases from J, the junction kept 2 bases outside the gene matches. The CDR3: CASSQAGTSGTGELFF. CDR3 bases: TGTGCCAGCAGCCAAGCCGGGACTAGCGGCACCGGGGAGCTGTTTTTT.

The chain employs TRBV28 and TRBJ2-1, with a weak D call TRBD2 (5 bases). The J call could be wrong; TRBJ2-5 is a better fit for the DNA end. CDR3 length equals 14 residues. Germline-derived CDR1 and CDR2 are MDHEN and SYDVKM. The CDR3 coding sequence is TGTGCCAGCAGTTTACCGCGGTCGGGGGAGACCCAGTACTTC. This gives the protein CASSLPRSGETQYF.

This clonotype was recorded at least ten times. The chain couples TRBV5-1 to TRBJ2-5, with a tentative D call TRBD2 (5 bases). Germline CDR1 reads SGHRS; CDR2 reads YFSETQ. The CDR3 has 14 residues. Trimming removed 0 bases from V and 3 bases from J, with 9 bases in between. The DNA for the CDR3 is TGCGCCAGCAGCTTGGCCGTGGGAGAAGAGACCCAGTACTTC. Its translation is CASSLAVGEETQYF.